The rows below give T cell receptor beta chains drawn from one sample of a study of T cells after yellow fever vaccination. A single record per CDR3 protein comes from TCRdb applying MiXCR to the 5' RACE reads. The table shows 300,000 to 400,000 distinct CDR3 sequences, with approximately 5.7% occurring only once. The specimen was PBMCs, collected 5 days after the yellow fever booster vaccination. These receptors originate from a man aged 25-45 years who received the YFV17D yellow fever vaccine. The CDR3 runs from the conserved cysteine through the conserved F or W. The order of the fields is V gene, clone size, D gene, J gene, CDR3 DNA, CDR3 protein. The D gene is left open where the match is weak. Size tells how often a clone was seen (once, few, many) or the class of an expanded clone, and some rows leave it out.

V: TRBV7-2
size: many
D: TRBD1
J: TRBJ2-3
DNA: TGTGCCAGCGCCGGGTGGGGGACAGGGAAAGATACGCAGTATTTT
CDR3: CASAGWGTGKDTQYF

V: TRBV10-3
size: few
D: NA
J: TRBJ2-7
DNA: TGTGCCATCAGTGAGTCTTGGGGGCTCAGCTCCTACGAGCAGTACTTC
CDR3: CAISESWGLSSYEQYF

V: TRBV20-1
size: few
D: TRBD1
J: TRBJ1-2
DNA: TGCAGTGCTCCTAGTTCACGGACAGGGGGCTCCTATGGCTACACCTTC
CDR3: CSAPSSRTGGSYGYTF

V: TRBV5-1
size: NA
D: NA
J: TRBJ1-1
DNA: TGCGCCAGCTGCCCGGGCCAGAACACTGAAGCTTTCTTT
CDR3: CASCPGQNTEAFF

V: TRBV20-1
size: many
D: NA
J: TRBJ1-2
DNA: TGCAGTGCTAGAGATGAGGTTAAAGGCCCAGATGGCTACACCTTC
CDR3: CSARDEVKGPDGYTF

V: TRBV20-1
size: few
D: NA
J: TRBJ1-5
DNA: TGCAGTGCTAGAGCCGGACAGAGAGCTATCAATCAGCCCCAGCATTTT
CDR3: CSARAGQRAINQPQHF

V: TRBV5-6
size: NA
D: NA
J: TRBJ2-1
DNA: TGTGCCAGCAGCGTTCTAGCACCGGATTACAATGAGCAGTTCTTC
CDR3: CASSVLAPDYNEQFF

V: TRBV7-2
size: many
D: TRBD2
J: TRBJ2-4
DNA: TGTGCCAGCAGACCGACTAGCGGGAGGAGGCACATTCAGTACTTC
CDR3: CASRPTSGRRHIQYF

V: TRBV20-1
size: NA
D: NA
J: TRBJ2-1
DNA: TGCAGTGCCATCGAGGCGGGCTACAATGAGCAGTTCTTC
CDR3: CSAIEAGYNEQFF

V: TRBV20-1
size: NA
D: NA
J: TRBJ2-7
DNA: TGCAGTGCTAGAGAGGACCGAGCCCAGCAGTACTTC
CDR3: CSAREDRAQQYF

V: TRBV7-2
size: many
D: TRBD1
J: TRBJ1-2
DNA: TGTGCCAGCAGCCAGGGGGTTCGCTATGGCTACACCTTC
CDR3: CASSQGVRYGYTF

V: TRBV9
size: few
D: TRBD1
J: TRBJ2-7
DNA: TGTGCCAGCAGCGCGGCAGACAGGGGGAAGCGCTACGAGCAGTACTTC
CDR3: CASSAADRGKRYEQYF

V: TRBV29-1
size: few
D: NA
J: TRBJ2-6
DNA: TGCAGCGTCCTAGGGGGCTCTGGGGCCAACGTCCTGACTTTC
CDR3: CSVLGGSGANVLTF

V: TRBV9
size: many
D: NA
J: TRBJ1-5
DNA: TGTGCCAGCAGCGTAGATCCAGATAGCAATCAGCCCCAGCATTTT
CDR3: CASSVDPDSNQPQHF

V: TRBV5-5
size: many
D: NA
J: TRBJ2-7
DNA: TGTGCCAGCAGCCGGTGGTCAGGGGTTCGGGCGGAAGAGCAGTACTTC
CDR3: CASSRWSGVRAEEQYF

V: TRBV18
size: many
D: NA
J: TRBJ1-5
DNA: TGTGCCAGCTCACCGGATCGAAATCAGCCCCAGCATTTT
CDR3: CASSPDRNQPQHF

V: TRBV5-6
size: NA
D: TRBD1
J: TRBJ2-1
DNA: TGTGCCAGCAGCCCGCCGGGACAGCACAATGAGCAGTTCTTC
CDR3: CASSPPGQHNEQFF

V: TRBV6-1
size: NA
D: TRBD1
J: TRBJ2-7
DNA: TGTGCCAGCATCCCGGGGACAGGGGTCAGGTCCTACGAGCAGTACTTC
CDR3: CASIPGTGVRSYEQYF

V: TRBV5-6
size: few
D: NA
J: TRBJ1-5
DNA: TGTGCCAGCAGCCCGAGAGGGGAGGCCCAGCCCCAGCATTTT
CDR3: CASSPRGEAQPQHF

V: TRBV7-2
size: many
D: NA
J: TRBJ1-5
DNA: TGTGCCAGCAGCTTAGGGCTCAGCCTCACGCCCCAGCATTTT
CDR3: CASSLGLSLTPQHF

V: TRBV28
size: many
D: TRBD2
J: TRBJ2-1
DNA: TGTGCCAGCAGTTTACGACTAGCGGACGACAATGAGCAGTTCTTC
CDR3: CASSLRLADDNEQFF

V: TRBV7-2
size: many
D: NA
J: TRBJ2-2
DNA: TGTGCCAGCTTTGGGGGATTCGTAGCGACCCCCACCGGGGAGCTGTTTTTT
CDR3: CASFGGFVATPTGELFF

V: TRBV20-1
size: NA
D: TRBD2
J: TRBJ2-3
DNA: TGCAGTGCTAGTGTGAGGCGGGGGAGCACAGATACGCAGTATTTT
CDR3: CSASVRRGSTDTQYF

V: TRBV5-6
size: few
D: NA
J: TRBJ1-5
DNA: TGTGCCAGCAGCCCAGATGGGGCGGCTCAGCCCCAGCATTTT
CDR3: CASSPDGAAQPQHF

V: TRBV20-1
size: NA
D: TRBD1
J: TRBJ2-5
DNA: TGCAGCACGAAACTGACAGGGTGGCAAGAGACCCAGTACTTC
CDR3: CSTKLTGWQETQYF

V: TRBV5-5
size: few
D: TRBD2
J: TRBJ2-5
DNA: TGTGCCAGCAGCTTGGCACCTAGCGGAGGAGAGACCCAGTACTTC
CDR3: CASSLAPSGGETQYF

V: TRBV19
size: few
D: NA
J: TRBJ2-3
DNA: TGTGCCAGTAGTCCCGAGGGGCAGCGGGTCACAGATACGCAGTATTTT
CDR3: CASSPEGQRVTDTQYF

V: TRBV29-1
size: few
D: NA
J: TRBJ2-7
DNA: TGCAGCGTTATGGGGAATACCTACGAGCAGTACTTC
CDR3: CSVMGNTYEQYF

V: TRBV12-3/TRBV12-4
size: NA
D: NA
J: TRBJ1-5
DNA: TGTGCCAGCAGTTTAGCGGGGGCCGACAGGCATTTT
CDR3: CASSLAGADRHF

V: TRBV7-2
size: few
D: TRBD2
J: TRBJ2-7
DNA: TGTGCCAGCAGCTCGGGACTAGTTCCCTCCGAGCAGTACTTC
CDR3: CASSSGLVPSEQYF

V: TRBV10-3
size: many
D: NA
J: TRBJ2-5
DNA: TGTGCCATCAGTGAGTCGGGAGTGGAGACCCAGTACTTC
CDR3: CAISESGVETQYF

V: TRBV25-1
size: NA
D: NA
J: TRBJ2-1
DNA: TGTGCCATCAGGACGAGCGACAATGAGCAGTTCTTC
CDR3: CAIRTSDNEQFF

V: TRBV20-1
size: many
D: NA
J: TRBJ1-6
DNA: TGCAGTGCTAGGGATAGGAATTCACCCCTCCACTTT
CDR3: CSARDRNSPLHF

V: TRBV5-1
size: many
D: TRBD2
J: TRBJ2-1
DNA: TGCGCCAGCAGCCCTAGCGGGAGGGCATATGAGCAGTTCTTC
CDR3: CASSPSGRAYEQFF

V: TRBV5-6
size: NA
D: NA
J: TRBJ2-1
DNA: TGTGCCAGCAGCTTTTGGGGCTTGGTCAATGAGCAGTTCTTC
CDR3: CASSFWGLVNEQFF

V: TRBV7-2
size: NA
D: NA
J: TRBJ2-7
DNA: TGTGCCAGCAGCTTAGACTGGGACGGCTACGAGCAGTACTTC
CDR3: CASSLDWDGYEQYF

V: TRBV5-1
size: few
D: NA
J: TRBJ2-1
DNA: TGCGCCAGCAGCTTGAGTCCGGCTAGCAGGGATGAGCAGTTCTTC
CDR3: CASSLSPASRDEQFF

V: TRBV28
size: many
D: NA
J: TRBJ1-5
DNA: TGTGCCAGCAGTTTATTCCCCGGGGGGAATCAGCCCCAGCATTTT
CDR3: CASSLFPGGNQPQHF

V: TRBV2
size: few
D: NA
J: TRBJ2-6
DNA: TGTGCCAGCGAGGTGTTCAACTCTGGGGCCAACGTCCTGACTTTC
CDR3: CASEVFNSGANVLTF

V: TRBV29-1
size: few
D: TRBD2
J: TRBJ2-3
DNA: TGCAGCGTTGTGGGCGGGAGGGACACAGATACGCAGTATTTT
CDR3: CSVVGGRDTDTQYF

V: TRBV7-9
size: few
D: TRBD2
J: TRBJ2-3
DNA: TGTGCCAGCAGCGTACTAGCGGGAAGTGCAGATACGCAGTATTTT
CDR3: CASSVLAGSADTQYF

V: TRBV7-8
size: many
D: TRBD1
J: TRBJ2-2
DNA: TGTGCCAGCAGCCATCGCGTTGTAGGGGGCATCGGGGAGCTGTTTTTT
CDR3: CASSHRVVGGIGELFF

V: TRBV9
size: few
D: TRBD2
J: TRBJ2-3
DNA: TGTGCCAGCAGCGTAGGTCTAGCGGGACCAGATACGCAGTATTTT
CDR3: CASSVGLAGPDTQYF

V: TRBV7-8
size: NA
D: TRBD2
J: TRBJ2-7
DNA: TGTGCCAGCAGCCCAAACAGAGCGGGAGTTGGGGTTGGGGAGCAGTACTTC
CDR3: CASSPNRAGVGVGEQYF

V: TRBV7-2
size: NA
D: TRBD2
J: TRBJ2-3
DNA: TGTGCCAGCAGCTTTCTTCTAGCGGGACCTCGAACAGATACGCAGTATTTT
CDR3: CASSFLLAGPRTDTQYF

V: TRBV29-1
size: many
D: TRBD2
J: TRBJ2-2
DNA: TGCAGCGTTGTGGGACTAGCGGGAGGGCCGGTCTCCGGGGAGCTGTTTTTT
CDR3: CSVVGLAGGPVSGELFF

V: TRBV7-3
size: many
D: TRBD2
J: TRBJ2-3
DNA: TGTGCCAGCAGCCAGCGGGAGAGCACAGATACGCAGTATTTT
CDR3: CASSQRESTDTQYF

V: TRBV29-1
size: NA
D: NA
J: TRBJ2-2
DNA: TGCAGCGGGGCAGGGTTGGCCGGGGAGCTGTTTTTT
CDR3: CSGAGLAGELFF